This TCR beta chain was observed in a study of blood T cell repertoires in COVID-19. Study-level information: Sites in the United States, Italy and Spain provided acute and convalescent COVID-19 samples. PBMCs, B-cell-depleted T cells, or T cells provided the cDNA or gDNA that made up the material.

In the authors' workflow: Reference gene primer amplification gave nucleated cell count estimates. Libraries were prepared by immunoSEQ multiplex PCR; TCRdb keeps only in-frame clonotypes and omits some of them. V and J calls and clone size are as listed in that table; D and trimming were resolved from the DNA. The repertoire holds about 240,000 clones, with around 86% as singletons. CDR3 length equals 13 residues. CDR1 and CDR2 from the germline V gene are SEHNR and FQNEAQ (reference sequence). The ends were cut back, 1 base at V and 2 bases at J, with 5 bases in the middle. A remark on this clone: At the DNA level, this CDR3 is encoded by other sequences in the same sample as well.

The receptor was derived from an older man with acute or convalescent COVID-19. The sample taken for sequencing was peripheral blood. The gene calls are TRBV7-9 and TRBJ2-5; no definite D call. As DNA, the CDR3 is TGTGCCAGCAGCTTAGGCAGTCAAGAGACCCAGTACTTC. Translation gives CASSLGSQETQYF.